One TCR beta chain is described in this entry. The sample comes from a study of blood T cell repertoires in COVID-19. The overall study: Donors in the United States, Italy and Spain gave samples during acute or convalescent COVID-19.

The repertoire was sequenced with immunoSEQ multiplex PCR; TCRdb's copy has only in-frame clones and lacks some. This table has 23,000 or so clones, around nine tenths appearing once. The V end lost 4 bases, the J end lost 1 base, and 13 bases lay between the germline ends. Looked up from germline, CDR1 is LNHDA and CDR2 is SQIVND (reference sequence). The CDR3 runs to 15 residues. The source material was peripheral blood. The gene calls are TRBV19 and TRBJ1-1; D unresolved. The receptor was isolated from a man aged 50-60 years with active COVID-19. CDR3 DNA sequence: TGTGCCAGTAGTACTAACAGAAAGAAGAACACTGAAGCTTTCTTT. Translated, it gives CASSTNRKKNTEAFF.